The source of this TCR beta chain is a study of T cells in Graves' hyperthyroidism and ophthalmopathy. Amplified TCR beta CDR3 regions derived from RNA transcripts. First-round RT-PCR of the TCR CDR3 relied on the HTBI primer set. TCRdb fed the multiplex PCR reads into MiXCR, producing one record per CDR3 protein. This sample has about 250,000 distinct CDR3 sequences, with roughly a quarter found just once. Ophthalmopathy patients had moderate-to-severe active disease, CAS ≥3, NOSPECS ≥4, and disease duration under 3 months. Each 10 ml fresh peripheral blood draw supplied the PBMCs. This clonotype was counted ten times or more. Sequenced sample: blood. This sequence was found in a woman aged 40-49 years with Graves' ophthalmopathy.

CDR3 sequence reads: CASSLTGGAQPQHF. CDR3 nucleotide sequence: TGTGCCAGCAGCTTGACAGGGGGGGCTCAGCCCCAGCATTTT. The chain employs TRBV6-5 and TRBJ1-5, with 9 nucleotides matching TRBD1. CDR3 length: 14 residues. The germline V gene encodes CDR1 MNHEY and CDR2 SVGAGI. Trimming took 6 bases from V and 6 from J; bases not matched to a gene: 6.